These 21 T cell receptor beta chains originate from one sample sequenced in a study of shared clonotypes between healthy human individuals. This table comes from immunoSEQ multiplex PCR, and its TCRdb copy is limited to in-frame clones, with some not included. The data contain about 470,000 clones, about 76% of them seen just once; the ten biggest clones take up around 13%. Specimen: PBMCs. These receptors originate from a woman in her thirties or forties in good health. Some clones in this sample may be carry-over from other donors' samples.

DNA for the CDR3: TGTGCCAGCAGTGACGGGATTAATCAGCCCCAGCATTTT. Its protein product is CASSDGINQPQHF. The chain links TRBV6-1 to TRBJ1-5; D is uncertain. Trimming shortened V by 3 bases and J by 4 bases, and 7 bases separated the two germline ends. Germline CDR1 MNHNS, CDR2 SASEGT. The CDR3 totals 13 residues.

The chain links TRBV21-1 to TRBJ1-1. TRBV21-1 represents a pseudogene. CDR3 length: 15 residues. Here the CDR3 reads CASSKAGGLLTEAFF. Written as DNA, the CDR3 is TGTGCCAGCAGCAAAGCAGGAGGGCTTCTCACTGAAGCTTTCTTT.

This clone was seen many times. The CDR3 protein is CASSQDGNRAEQYF. The CDR3 DNA follows: TGTGCCAGCAGCCAAGATGGGAACAGGGCCGAGCAGTACTTC. The gene calls are TRBV14 and TRBJ2-7, with a tentative D call TRBD1 (6 bases). This CDR3 contains 14 residues. Germline V gene lookup returns CDR1 SGHDN and CDR2 FVKESK. Trimming stripped 0 bases from V and 6 bases from J, with 12 bases between.

This chain connects TRBV7-9 to TRBJ2-2, with 9 bases aligning to TRBD1. Germline V CDR1 and CDR2: SEHNR, FQNEAQ (reference sequence). The J segment lost 6 bases and the V segment lost 5 bases, leaving 7 bases of the junction unmatched. The CDR3 spans 15 residues. CDR3 nucleotides: TGTGCCAGCAGCCTCTGGGACAGGGAGGCCGGGGAGCTGTTTTTT. It specifies CASSLWDREAGELFF.

The CDR3 region has the DNA TGCGCCAGCAGCCCGGGACTAGTAGCCGGGGAGCTGTTTTTT. Translating it yields CASSPGLVAGELFF. The rearrangement links TRBV5-1 to TRBJ2-2; 8 positions agree with TRBD2. V lost 4 bases to trimming and J lost 6 bases; unmatched junction nucleotides: 5. The CDR3 has 14 amino acids. In germline, CDR1 is SGHRS, CDR2 YFSETQ.

J is TRBJ2-2 and V is TRBV7-2; unclear D gene. Trimming took 0 bases from V and 2 from J, leaving 10 bases between them. Germline V gene data show CDR1 as SGHTA and CDR2 as FQGNSA. The CDR3 spans 16 residues. The CDR3 reads CASSLASTQNTGELFF. The CDR3 DNA reads as TGTGCCAGCAGCTTAGCCAGCACACAAAACACCGGGGAGCTGTTTTTT. Filled out from reference TRBV7-2 and TRBJ2-2, the complete variable domain reads GAGVSQSPSNKVTEKGKDVELRCDPISGHTALYWYRQSLGQGLEFLIYFQGNSAPDKSGLPSDRFSAERTGGSVSTLTIQRTQQEDSAVYLCASSLASTQNTGELFFGEGSRLTVL.

The chain couples TRBV30 to TRBJ2-1, with 12 bases lining up with TRBD2. Trimming took 1 base from V and 7 from J; bases not matched to a gene: 2. The germline V gene has CDR1 GTSNPN and CDR2 SVGIG (reference sequence). The CDR3 is 14 residues long. In DNA, the CDR3 is TGTGCCTGGAGTGCAGGACTAGCGGGAAATGAGCAGTTCTTC. Its translation is CAWSAGLAGNEQFF. Full variable domain (outside the CDR3, taken from reference TRBV30 and TRBJ2-1): SQTIHQWPATLVQPVGSPLSLECTVEGTSNPNLYWYRQAAGRGLQLLFYSVGIGQISSEVPQNLSASRPQDRQFILSSKKLLLSDSGFYLCAWSAGLAGNEQFFGPGTRLTVL.

Regarding this clone: This clone may be a read error of a much larger clone one base away. The rearrangement joins TRBV30 to TRBJ2-5; D unclear. Trimming took off 1 base at V and 1 base at J, with 7 bases between the two ends. CDR3 length equals 13 residues. Germline V gives CDR1 GTSNPN, CDR2 SVGIG (reference sequence). The CDR3 loop reads CAWSGGSQETQYF. CDR3 DNA: TGTGCCTGGAGTGGAGGTAGCCAAGAGACCCAGTACTTC.

The chain combines TRBV6-6 with TRBJ2-1, with D maybe TRBD2 (6 bases). Deletions cut 7 bases from V and 0 bases from J, with 16 bases between. The germline gives CDR1 MNHNY, CDR2 SVGAGI (reference sequence). This CDR3 is built from 16 residues. DNA of the CDR3: TGTGCCAGCACCAAGAAGTGGGAGGTCTCCTACAATGAGCAGTTCTTC. It is translated as CASTKKWEVSYNEQFF.

The V call is TRBV4-3, the J call TRBJ2-7; tentatively, D is TRBD1 or TRBD2 (5 bases each). CDR3 length: 15 amino acids. Deletions cut 4 bases from V and 2 bases from J, with 15 bases between. In germline, CDR1 is LGHNA, CDR2 YSLEER. The CDR3 sequence is CASSPDKRDPYEQYF. The CDR3 DNA is TGCGCCAGCAGCCCCGACAAGAGGGACCCCTACGAGCAGTACTTC.

Details on this clone: One base away lies a much larger clone, so this may be a sequencing read error. The chain links TRBV2 to TRBJ2-1; D gene uncertain. V lost 4 bases, J lost 2 bases, and 0 bases lay in between. Germline V gene data show CDR1 as SNHLY and CDR2 as FYNNEI. The CDR3 has 11 residues. The CDR3 loop reads CASSAYNEQFF. In DNA form, the CDR3 reads TGTGCCAGCAGTGCCTACAATGAGCAGTTCTTC.

The chain has TRBV28 and TRBJ2-7; TRBD1 matches 7 bases. Losses at the gene ends were 6 bases for V and 5 bases for J; bases not matched to a gene: 7. Germline V gene data show CDR1 as MDHEN and CDR2 as SYDVKM. The CDR3 spans 13 residues. The CDR3 sequence: CASRSRGSHEQYF. CDR3 DNA: TGTGCCAGCAGAAGCAGGGGGTCCCACGAGCAGTACTTC.

This chain connects TRBV11-2 to TRBJ2-1; 8 bases align to TRBD2. The ends lost 0 bases at V and 4 bases at J; junction bases unmatched: 8. CDR3 length equals 17 residues. Per the germline V gene, CDR1 is SGHAT and CDR2 is FQNNGV. The CDR3 sequence: CASSLDLGGRRYNEQFF. The CDR3 nucleotides are TGTGCCAGCAGCTTAGATCTGGGCGGGAGGAGGTACAATGAGCAGTTCTTC.

The rearrangement uses TRBV28 and TRBJ1-2; no firm D call. Trimming shortened V by 5 bases and J by 0 bases, and 16 bases separated the two germline ends. Germline assignment: CDR1 MDHEN and CDR2 SYDVKM. The CDR3 covers 16 residues. Here the CDR3 reads CASSRLTLEANYGYTF. The CDR3, as DNA: TGTGCCAGCAGTAGACTTACTTTAGAAGCTAACTATGGCTACACCTTC.

With regard to this clone: A single base separates this from a much larger clone, so it may be a read error. V and J are TRBV4-2 and TRBJ2-7, with 8 bases matching TRBD2. Germline trimming cut 1 base from V and 4 bases from J; bases unmatched to any gene: 9. Germline loops: CDR1 LGHNA, CDR2 YNFKEQ. This CDR3 spans 16 amino acids. The CDR3 nucleotides are TGTGCCAGCAGCCAAGGGGTGGGAAGCGGGAGTTACGAGCAGTACTTC. This codes for CASSQGVGSGSYEQYF.

Turning to this clone: Being one base from a much bigger clone, this may be a read error. The chain employs TRBV28 and TRBJ1-5; D gene uncertain. The V end lost 6 bases, the J end lost 9 bases, and 12 bases lay between the germline ends. The CDR3 extends over 12 amino acids. Germline CDR1 is MDHEN and CDR2 is SYDVKM. The DNA for the CDR3 is TGTGCCAGCAGGGATCAGGCAGGGCCCCAGCATTTT. Translating gives CASRDQAGPQHF.

The chain employs TRBV4-3 and TRBJ2-1; perhaps TRBD1 as D (5 bases). V lost 4 bases to trimming and J lost 0 bases, with 10 bases between them. The CDR3 is made up of 15 amino acids. CDR1 LGHNA and CDR2 YSLEER come from the germline V gene. Written as DNA, the CDR3 is TGCGCCAGCAGCCGGACAACAAGCTCCTACAATGAGCAGTTCTTC. This encodes CASSRTTSSYNEQFF.

This clone has just a few counts. This chain links TRBV5-1 with TRBJ1-5; D gene uncertain. Germline lookup yields CDR1 SGHRS and CDR2 YFSETQ. The V end was cut by 0 bases, the J end by 7 bases, with 8 bases between. The CDR3 loop spans 13 amino acids. This CDR3 reads CASSLGTEQPQHF. The CDR3 DNA sequence: TGCGCCAGCAGCTTGGGTACCGAACAGCCCCAGCATTTT.

V is TRBV2 and J is TRBJ2-2; the D is unclear. CDR1 SNHLY and CDR2 FYNNEI come from the germline V gene. V lost 3 bases and J lost 7, with 12 bases in between. The CDR3 totals 14 residues. CDR3 DNA sequence: TGTGCCAGCAGTGAGGGTATCCTGAACGGGGAGCTGTTTTTT. This translates into CASSEGILNGELFF.

The chain has TRBV29-1 and TRBJ1-1, with a tentative D call TRBD1 (5 bases). Trimming stripped 0 bases from V and 5 bases from J, with 13 bases between. The CDR3 has 14 amino acids. Germline values: CDR1 SQVTM, CDR2 ANQGSEA. The DNA of the CDR3 is TGCAGCGTTGAAGATGTAGGGGCGGGGACTGAAGCTTTCTTT. Its translation is CSVEDVGAGTEAFF.

The chain is built from TRBV15 and TRBJ2-1, with 8 bases matching TRBD2. The CDR3 consists of 16 residues. Germline loops: CDR1 LNHNV, CDR2 YYDKDF (reference sequence). Trimming removed 0 bases from V and 8 bases from J; junction bases left unmatched: 9. The CDR3 reads CATSRDPGTRADEQFF. CDR3 sequence (DNA): TGTGCCACCAGCAGAGATCCCGGGACTAGGGCGGATGAGCAGTTCTTC.